Listed below are T cell receptor beta chains from one sample, sequenced in a study of cytomegalovirus exposure and HLA in healthy donors. The method was immunoSEQ multiplex PCR; TCRdb's version includes in-frame clones alone and lacks a portion of them. The sample includes some 330,000 clones, 80% to 90% of them seen just once. The sequencing input was PBMCs. The receptors shown here come from a woman aged 18-29 years in good health and CMV-seronegative. Each CDR3 is given with its conserved first and last residue. The D gene is left open where the match is weak. The size field is filled for only some rows; it gives once, few, many or a size class.

CDR3 protein: CASSLAGTGEPQHF; CDR3 DNA: TGCGCCAGCAGCTTGGCCGGGACAGGAGAGCCCCAGCATTTT; clone size: NA; V gene: TRBV5-1; J gene: TRBJ1-5; D gene: TRBD1
CDR3 protein: CAISLESLAGSGNEQFF; CDR3 DNA: TGTGCCATCAGCCTAGAATCCCTAGCGGGATCAGGGAATGAGCAGTTCTTC; clone size: NA; V gene: TRBV10-3; J gene: TRBJ2-1; D gene: TRBD2
CDR3 protein: CASSQESSSYNEQFF; CDR3 DNA: TGCGCCAGCAGCCAAGAGTCTTCCTCCTACAATGAGCAGTTCTTC; clone size: NA; V gene: TRBV4-3; J gene: TRBJ2-1; D gene: NA
CDR3 protein: CASSQDGDDTEAFF; CDR3 DNA: TGTGCCAGCAGCCAAGACGGGGATGACACTGAAGCTTTCTTT; clone size: NA; V gene: TRBV4-2; J gene: TRBJ1-1; D gene: NA
CDR3 protein: CASSFTPATKQVPF; CDR3 DNA: TGTGCCAGCAGTTTTACTCCCGCCACAAAACAGGTTCCGTTT; clone size: once; V gene: TRBV28; J gene: TRBJ1-1; D gene: NA
CDR3 protein: CASSGERAGTGELFF; CDR3 DNA: TGTGCCAGTAGTGGGGAGCGGGCTGGAACCGGGGAGCTGTTTTTT; clone size: NA; V gene: TRBV19; J gene: TRBJ2-2; D gene: NA
CDR3 protein: CASSLGGEANEQFF; CDR3 DNA: TGTGCCAGCAGCTTAGGCGGGGAAGCCAATGAGCAGTTCTTC; clone size: NA; V gene: TRBV7-3; J gene: TRBJ2-1; D gene: NA
CDR3 protein: CASSSGTPNTEAFF; CDR3 DNA: TGCGCCAGCAGCTCCGGGACACCGAACACTGAAGCTTTCTTT; clone size: NA; V gene: TRBV5-1; J gene: TRBJ1-1; D gene: NA
CDR3 protein: CAWERGRGTEAFF; CDR3 DNA: TGTGCCTGGGAGCGGGGCAGAGGGACTGAAGCTTTCTTT; clone size: NA; V gene: TRBV30; J gene: TRBJ1-1; D gene: NA
CDR3 protein: CASPGTHGEQYF; CDR3 DNA: TGCGCCAGCCCTGGGACTCATGGCGAGCAGTACTTC; clone size: NA; V gene: TRBV23-1; J gene: TRBJ2-7; D gene: NA
CDR3 protein: CASRTSGSIPRSYEQYF; CDR3 DNA: TGTGCCAGCAGGACTAGCGGGAGTATCCCCCGGTCCTACGAGCAGTACTTC; clone size: NA; V gene: TRBV28; J gene: TRBJ2-7; D gene: TRBD2
CDR3 protein: CASPKPQGSTYEQYF; CDR3 DNA: TGTGCCAGCCCCAAGCCCCAGGGGTCGACCTACGAGCAGTACTTC; clone size: NA; V gene: TRBV21-1; J gene: TRBJ2-7; D gene: NA
CDR3 protein: CASSISGVGGYGYTF; CDR3 DNA: TGTGCCAGCAGCATTTCGGGGGTTGGTGGCTATGGCTACACCTTC; clone size: NA; V gene: TRBV7-2; J gene: TRBJ1-2; D gene: NA
CDR3 protein: CASSAQGQGAEAFF; CDR3 DNA: TGTGCCAGCAGCGCGCAGGGACAGGGGGCTGAAGCTTTCTTT; clone size: NA; V gene: TRBV7-3; J gene: TRBJ1-1; D gene: TRBD1
CDR3 protein: CASSSSGRAGFNEQFF; CDR3 DNA: TGTGCCAGTAGTAGTAGCGGGAGGGCAGGTTTCAATGAGCAGTTCTTC; clone size: NA; V gene: TRBV19; J gene: TRBJ2-1; D gene: TRBD2
CDR3 protein: CASSAPAYEQYF; CDR3 DNA: TGTGCCAGCAGCGCCCCGGCCTACGAGCAGTACTTC; clone size: NA; V gene: TRBV2; J gene: TRBJ2-7; D gene: NA
CDR3 protein: CASSLPSSDTQYF; CDR3 DNA: TGCGCCAGCAGCCTCCCGAGCTCAGATACGCAGTATTTT; clone size: NA; V gene: TRBV5-1; J gene: TRBJ2-3; D gene: NA
CDR3 protein: CASSIGGLEAFF; CDR3 DNA: TGTGCCAGTAGTATAGGAGGTCTGGAAGCTTTCTTT; clone size: NA; V gene: TRBV19; J gene: TRBJ1-1; D gene: NA
CDR3 protein: CASSTLEGQYEQYF; CDR3 DNA: TGTGCCAGCTCAACCCTAGAGGGCCAATACGAGCAGTACTTC; clone size: NA; V gene: TRBV18; J gene: TRBJ2-7; D gene: NA
CDR3 protein: CASSARQSNQPQHF; CDR3 DNA: TGTGCCAGCAGTGCACGACAATCCAATCAGCCCCAGCATTTT; clone size: few; V gene: TRBV6-6; J gene: TRBJ1-5; D gene: NA
CDR3 protein: CASSLGQTYGYTF; CDR3 DNA: TGTGCCAGCAGCCTTGGACAGACCTATGGCTACACCTTC; clone size: NA; V gene: TRBV7-3; J gene: TRBJ1-2; D gene: NA
CDR3 protein: CASSPQAGRDYGYTF; CDR3 DNA: TGTGCCAGCTCACCACAGGCAGGGAGGGACTATGGCTACACCTTC; clone size: NA; V gene: TRBV18; J gene: TRBJ1-2; D gene: NA
CDR3 protein: CASSLSAGADIGANYGYTF; CDR3 DNA: TGTGCCAGCAGCTTAAGCGCAGGGGCTGATATCGGGGCTAACTATGGCTACACCTTC; clone size: NA; V gene: TRBV7-3; J gene: TRBJ1-2; D gene: NA
CDR3 protein: CASSPSGRGEQFF; CDR3 DNA: TGTGCCAGCAGTCCTAGCGGGAGGGGGGAGCAGTTCTTC; clone size: NA; V gene: TRBV27; J gene: TRBJ2-1; D gene: TRBD2
CDR3 protein: CASNSNAGSETQYF; CDR3 DNA: TGTGCCAGCAACTCCAATGCGGGCTCAGAGACCCAGTACTTC; clone size: NA; V gene: TRBV9; J gene: TRBJ2-5; D gene: NA
CDR3 protein: CASSRSYNEQFF; CDR3 DNA: TGCGCCAGCAGCCGTTCCTACAATGAGCAGTTCTTC; clone size: NA; V gene: TRBV5-1; J gene: TRBJ2-1; D gene: NA
CDR3 protein: CASSEKQAYEQYF; CDR3 DNA: TGTGCCAGCAGCGAAAAGCAGGCCTACGAGCAGTACTTC; clone size: NA; V gene: TRBV2; J gene: TRBJ2-7; D gene: NA
CDR3 protein: CASSLSGSSKNTEAFF; CDR3 DNA: TGTGCCAGCAGCTTGTCCGGGTCCTCTAAGAACACTGAAGCTTTCTTT; clone size: NA; V gene: TRBV5-6; J gene: TRBJ1-1; D gene: NA
CDR3 protein: CASSQEVLAQGLTEAFF; CDR3 DNA: TGTGCCAGCAGCCAAGAGGTTCTTGCGCAGGGTTTAACTGAAGCTTTCTTT; clone size: NA; V gene: TRBV4-2; J gene: TRBJ1-1; D gene: NA
CDR3 protein: CASSSGGLAGPGEQYF; CDR3 DNA: TGTGCCAGCAGCTCCGGTGGGCTAGCGGGACCGGGGGAGCAGTACTTC; clone size: NA; V gene: TRBV7-2; J gene: TRBJ2-7; D gene: TRBD2
CDR3 protein: CSGVWAGLDNEQFF; CDR3 DNA: TGCAGCGGGGTCTGGGCGGGATTAGACAATGAGCAGTTCTTC; clone size: NA; V gene: TRBV29-1; J gene: TRBJ2-1; D gene: NA
CDR3 protein: CASSWTGGYEQYF; CDR3 DNA: TGTGCCAGCAGCTGGACAGGGGGCTACGAGCAGTACTTC; clone size: NA; V gene: TRBV5-4; J gene: TRBJ2-7; D gene: TRBD1
CDR3 protein: CASSEAGLAGGYEQYF; CDR3 DNA: TGTGCCAGCAGTGAAGCGGGGCTAGCGGGAGGATACGAGCAGTACTTC; clone size: NA; V gene: TRBV6-1; J gene: TRBJ2-7; D gene: TRBD2
CDR3 protein: CASSLRGQPFDEQYF; CDR3 DNA: TGTGCCAGCAGCTTGAGGGGACAGCCCTTCGACGAGCAGTACTTC; clone size: NA; V gene: TRBV5-8; J gene: TRBJ2-7; D gene: TRBD1
CDR3 protein: CATSRELGQGYEQYF; CDR3 DNA: TGTGCCACCAGCAGAGAATTAGGGCAGGGCTACGAGCAGTACTTC; clone size: NA; V gene: TRBV15; J gene: TRBJ2-7; D gene: NA
CDR3 protein: CASSFLAGDPTDTQYF; CDR3 DNA: TGCGCCAGCAGCTTCCTAGCGGGGGATCCCACAGATACGCAGTATTTT; clone size: NA; V gene: TRBV5-1; J gene: TRBJ2-3; D gene: TRBD2
CDR3 protein: CASSYGFGKGYEQYF; CDR3 DNA: TGTGCCAGCAGTTACGGGTTCGGGAAGGGCTACGAGCAGTACTTC; clone size: NA; V gene: TRBV6-6; J gene: TRBJ2-7; D gene: NA
CDR3 protein: CASSPHGDEQFF; CDR3 DNA: TGTGCCAGCAGTCCCCACGGGGATGAGCAGTTCTTC; clone size: NA; V gene: TRBV6-5; J gene: TRBJ2-1; D gene: NA
CDR3 protein: CASRVAGESGELFF; CDR3 DNA: TGCGCCAGCAGGGTAGCGGGAGAGTCCGGGGAGCTGTTTTTT; clone size: NA; V gene: TRBV5-1; J gene: TRBJ2-2; D gene: TRBD2
CDR3 protein: CASSKAGLAAYNEQFF; CDR3 DNA: TGTGCCAGCAGCAAGGCGGGGCTAGCGGCCTACAATGAGCAGTTCTTC; clone size: NA; V gene: TRBV5-4; J gene: TRBJ2-1; D gene: TRBD2
CDR3 protein: CASSLGGGLAGRELFF; CDR3 DNA: TGTGCCAGCAGCTTAGGAGGGGGACTAGCGGGCCGGGAGCTGTTTTTT; clone size: NA; V gene: TRBV7-3; J gene: TRBJ2-2; D gene: TRBD2
CDR3 protein: CASSASMGQYSGNTIYF; CDR3 DNA: TGCGCCAGCAGCGCATCTATGGGACAGTACTCTGGAAACACCATATATTTT; clone size: NA; V gene: TRBV5-1; J gene: TRBJ1-3; D gene: TRBD1
CDR3 protein: CASRTGLQTYEQYF; CDR3 DNA: TGTGCCAGCAGAACTGGACTACAGACCTACGAGCAGTACTTC; clone size: once; V gene: TRBV6-5; J gene: TRBJ2-7; D gene: NA
CDR3 protein: CASSSLSYTGPDQPQHF; CDR3 DNA: TGTGCCAGCAGTTCCCTTTCGTATACAGGGCCCGATCAGCCCCAGCATTTT; clone size: NA; V gene: TRBV28; J gene: TRBJ1-5; D gene: NA
CDR3 protein: CASTAAVGQPQHF; CDR3 DNA: TGTGCCAGCACCGCGGCGGTTGGTCAGCCCCAGCATTTT; clone size: NA; V gene: TRBV6-6; J gene: TRBJ1-5; D gene: NA
CDR3 protein: CSGTSGNTYEQYF; CDR3 DNA: TGCAGCGGAACTAGCGGGAATACCTACGAGCAGTACTTC; clone size: NA; V gene: TRBV29-1; J gene: TRBJ2-7; D gene: TRBD2
CDR3 protein: CASSQERGVQPQHF; CDR3 DNA: TGCGCCAGCAGCCAAGAACGAGGTGTTCAGCCCCAGCATTTT; clone size: NA; V gene: TRBV4-1; J gene: TRBJ1-5; D gene: NA
CDR3 protein: CASSPGTSGYNEQFF; CDR3 DNA: TGTGCCAGCAGCCCCGGGACTAGCGGCTACAATGAGCAGTTCTTC; clone size: NA; V gene: TRBV7-7; J gene: TRBJ2-1; D gene: TRBD2
CDR3 protein: CSVRGNEQFF; CDR3 DNA: TGCAGTGTCAGGGGGAATGAGCAGTTCTTC; clone size: once; V gene: TRBV20-1; J gene: TRBJ2-1; D gene: TRBD1
CDR3 protein: CASSTTSGTFTGELFF; CDR3 DNA: TGTGCCAGCAGTACGACTAGCGGGACCTTCACCGGGGAGCTGTTTTTT; clone size: NA; V gene: TRBV28; J gene: TRBJ2-2; D gene: TRBD2
CDR3 protein: CASSPKGAAGGPWEQYF; CDR3 DNA: TGTGCCAGCAGCCCGAAAGGGGCTGCGGGAGGGCCCTGGGAGCAGTACTTC; clone size: once; V gene: TRBV13; J gene: TRBJ2-7; D gene: TRBD2
CDR3 protein: CASNPGDTDTQYF; CDR3 DNA: TGTGCCAGTAATCCAGGGGACACAGATACGCAGTATTTT; clone size: NA; V gene: TRBV27; J gene: TRBJ2-3; D gene: NA
CDR3 protein: CASSYLGQGRNQPQHF; CDR3 DNA: TGTGCCAGCAGTTACCTAGGACAGGGGAGGAATCAGCCCCAGCATTTT; clone size: NA; V gene: TRBV6-6; J gene: TRBJ1-5; D gene: TRBD1
CDR3 protein: CASSERGQGEGGTQYF; CDR3 DNA: TGTGCCAGCAGCGAAAGGGGACAGGGGGAGGGCGGTACGCAGTATTTT; clone size: NA; V gene: TRBV2; J gene: TRBJ2-3; D gene: TRBD1
CDR3 protein: CAWSRGGELFF; CDR3 DNA: TGTGCCTGGAGTAGGGGCGGGGAGCTGTTTTTT; clone size: NA; V gene: TRBV30; J gene: TRBJ2-2; D gene: NA
CDR3 protein: CASSPSASNYGYTF; CDR3 DNA: TGTGCCAGCAGTCCGAGTGCAAGCAACTATGGCTACACCTTC; clone size: NA; V gene: TRBV27; J gene: TRBJ1-2; D gene: NA
CDR3 protein: CASSLVGETQYF; CDR3 DNA: TGTGCCAGCAGCTTGGTCGGTGAGACCCAGTACTTC; clone size: NA; V gene: TRBV5-4; J gene: TRBJ2-5; D gene: NA
CDR3 protein: CASLPGEWTGELFF; CDR3 DNA: TGTGCCAGCCTTCCCGGAGAGTGGACCGGGGAGCTGTTTTTT; clone size: NA; V gene: TRBV25-1; J gene: TRBJ2-2; D gene: NA